This TCR beta chain was sequenced during a study of T cells in Graves' hyperthyroidism and ophthalmopathy. In its sample, this clonotype was seen many times. Researchers amplified the TCR beta CDR3 regions from RNA transcripts. First-round RT-PCR targeting the TCR CDR3 was performed with the HTBI primer set. TCRdb itself ran the multiplex PCR reads through MiXCR, one entry per CDR3 protein. The sample shows 500,000 to 650,000 distinct CDR3 sequences, over 15% of them seen only once. The CDR3 runs 16 residues. In germline, CDR1 is KGHDR, CDR2 SFDVKD. Trimming cost V 3 bases and J 3 bases, with 13 bases left between them.

V and J are TRBV24-1 and TRBJ2-2; maybe TRBD1 (6 bases). Source material: blood. The sequence was obtained from a woman aged 18-35 years with Graves' ophthalmopathy. The CDR3 sequence: CATSDLKNRDTGELFF. Here the CDR3 DNA reads TGTGCCACCAGTGATCTGAAGAACAGGGACACCGGGGAGCTGTTTTTT.